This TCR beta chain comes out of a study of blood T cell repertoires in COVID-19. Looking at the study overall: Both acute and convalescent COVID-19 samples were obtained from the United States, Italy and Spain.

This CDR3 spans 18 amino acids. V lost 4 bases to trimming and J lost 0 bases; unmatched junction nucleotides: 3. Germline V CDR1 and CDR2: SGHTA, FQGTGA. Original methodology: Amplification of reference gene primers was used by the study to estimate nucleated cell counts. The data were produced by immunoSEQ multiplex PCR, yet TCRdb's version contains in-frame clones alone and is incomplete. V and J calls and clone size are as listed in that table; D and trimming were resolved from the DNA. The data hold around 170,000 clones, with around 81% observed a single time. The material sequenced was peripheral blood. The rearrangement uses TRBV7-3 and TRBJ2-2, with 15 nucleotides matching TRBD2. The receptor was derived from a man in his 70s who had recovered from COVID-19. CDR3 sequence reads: CASSSGLAGGTNTGELFF. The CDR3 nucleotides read TGTGCCAGCAGCTCGGGACTAGCGGGAGGCACGAACACCGGGGAGCTGTTTTTT.